The 30 T cell receptor beta chains given below trace back to one sample, sequenced in a study of T-cell reconstitution after alpha-beta-depleted transplantation in children listed by TCRdb under 2016. The treatment or condition tag for this specimen amounts to: allogeneic hematopoietic cell transplantation with graft depleted of TCRalphabeta T cells and CD19 B cells. Libraries came from PCR. TCRdb shows the sequencer as Illumina HiSeq 2500. To normalize quantification of the TCRbeta repertoire, the TCR libraries were built with molecular barcoding that relied on unique molecular identifiers. TCRdb trimmed public reads at Q25 via fastp, called clones via MiXCR and kept in-frame beta chains. CDR3 protein duplicates are merged, each entry listing the most common genes and DNA. The sample profile shows approximately 190,000 distinct CDR3 sequences; roughly 9.1% of them were found once. Roughly a third of the sample is held by the ten biggest clonotypes.

The specimen comprised PBMCs, mostly from graft donor cells, sampled 360 days after TCRalphabeta/CD19-depleted stem cell transplant. All receptors come from a male patient aged 2-9 years who had a stem cell transplant for acute myeloid leukemia, so the T cells may come from the graft donor.

This clonotype was counted many times. This chain links TRBV3-1 with TRBJ2-2, with a tentative D call TRBD1 (5 bases). Germline V gene data show CDR1 as LGHDT and CDR2 as YNNKEL (reference sequence). The V and J ends lost 0 bases and 2 bases respectively, with 7 bases between them. CDR3 size: 15 residues. Here the CDR3 DNA reads TGTGCCAGCAGCCAAGATCAGGGCAACACCGGGGAGCTGTTTTTT. Translated: CASSQDQGNTGELFF.

This clonotype was observed many times. This sequence joins TRBV9 and TRBJ1-3; 7 bases fit TRBD1. Germline lookup yields CDR1 SGDLS and CDR2 YYNGEE. CDR3 length: 16 amino acids. V gave up 0 bases and J gave up 4 bases; unmatched junction bases: 7. The CDR3 loop is CASSVEGRQGGNTIYF. The DNA for the CDR3 is TGTGCCAGCAGCGTAGAGGGTCGACAGGGCGGAAACACCATATATTTT.

V and J are TRBV7-2 and TRBJ2-3; D is ambiguous. Germline V gene data show CDR1 as SGHTA and CDR2 as FQGNSA. There are 16 residues in the CDR3. V dropped 5 bases and J dropped 5 bases, with 20 bases sitting between them. The CDR3 nucleotides read TGTGCCAGCAGCCCACAGCAGGACCGCTGGGTAGATACGCAGTATTTT. Translating gives CASSPQQDRWVDTQYF.

The chain couples TRBV27 to TRBJ2-1; D may be TRBD2 (6 bases). The CDR3 loop spans 15 amino acids. The V gene lost 3 bases and the J gene lost 12 bases, with 21 bases spanning the gap. In germline, CDR1 is MNHEY, CDR2 SMNVEV (reference sequence). CDR3 bases: TGTGCCAGCAGTTTCGGCGGGACGCTCGCCATCCCGCAGTTCTTC. Protein: CASSFGGTLAIPQFF.

This clonotype was seen ten or more times. The genes are TRBV10-3 and TRBJ1-6, with TRBD1 matching 9 bases. The CDR3 is made up of 15 amino acids. Germline assignment: CDR1 ENHRY and CDR2 SYGVKD. V lost 8 bases and J lost 5; bases outside the gene matches: 7. CDR3 amino acids: CAIGDGTGHNSPLHF. The CDR3 DNA sequence: TGTGCCATCGGAGATGGGACAGGGCATAATTCACCCCTCCACTTT.

There are a few counts of this clonotype. V usage is TRBV7-8 and J usage is TRBJ2-1, with D perhaps matching TRBD1 (6 bases). The CDR3 runs to 15 residues. V was cut by 4 bases and J by 2 bases, with 12 bases left in between. Germline V CDR1 and CDR2: SGHVS, FQNEAQ. The CDR3 nucleotides are TGTGCCAGCAGCTCGCGAAGGGGGACCTACAATGAGCAGTTCTTC. Its protein product is CASSSRRGTYNEQFF. The full variable domain, completed using reference TRBV7-8 and TRBJ2-1, is GAGVSQSPRYKVAKRGQDVALRCDPISGHVSLFWYQQALGQGPEFLTYFQNEAQLDKSGLPSDRFFAERPEGSVSTLKIQRTQQEDSAVYLCASSSRRGTYNEQFFGPGTRLTVL.

This clonotype has at least ten counts. The J gene is TRBJ2-1, the V gene TRBV28, with 12 bases that match TRBD2. Germline lookup yields CDR1 MDHEN and CDR2 SYDVKM. The CDR3 is 14 amino acids. After removal of 10 bases from V and 6 bases from J, the junction contained 7 bases not matched to a gene. DNA for the CDR3: TGTGCCACCTTAAGACTAGCGGGGGCCAATGAGCAGTTCTTC. It yields the protein CATLRLAGANEQFF.

This clonotype was counted many times. The V and J genes are TRBV12-3 or TRBV12-4 and TRBJ2-5; unclear D gene. V lost 1 base to trimming and J lost 4 bases, with 10 bases between them. The CDR3 consists of 14 residues. The CDR3 DNA follows: TGTGCCAGCAGTTTAGTGAGGCACCCAGAGACCCAGTACTTC. Translating it yields CASSLVRHPETQYF.

This rearrangement joins TRBV5-1 to TRBJ1-2; D uncertain. V shed 1 base and J shed 3 bases, with 13 bases lying between them. In germline, CDR1 is SGHRS, CDR2 YFSETQ. The CDR3 loop spans 15 amino acids. CDR3 in DNA: TGCGCCAGCAGCTTGCTCAACGTAGAGTACTATGGCTACACCTTC. Amino acids: CASSLLNVEYYGYTF.

This clonotype appeared a few times. V usage is TRBV7-9 and J usage is TRBJ1-1; D may be TRBD1 (5 bases). The V end lost 1 base, the J end lost 4 bases, and 10 bases lay between the germline ends. This CDR3 is 14 amino acids long. CDR1 is SEHNR and CDR2 is FQNEAQ in the germline V gene (reference sequence). The CDR3 loop is CASSLDEGSTEAFF. The CDR3 coding sequence is TGTGCCAGCAGCTTAGATGAGGGGAGCACTGAAGCTTTCTTT.

J is TRBJ2-2 and V is TRBV7-2; no clear D. CDR3 length: 14 residues. V lost 2 bases, J lost 3 bases, and 7 bases lay in between. Germline V CDR1 and CDR2: SGHTA, FQGNSA. The CDR3 nucleotides read TGTGCCAGCAGCTTAAGTCGAGACACCGGGGAGCTGTTTTTT. Translating it yields CASSLSRDTGELFF.

There are many counts of this clonotype. This chain connects TRBV29-1 to TRBJ1-5; D gene unclear. V dropped 6 bases and J dropped 2 bases, with 14 bases sitting between them. From germline, CDR1 is SQVTM and CDR2 ANQGSEA. The CDR3 spans 14 residues. CDR3 sequence reads: CSVRTGGGNQPQHF. CDR3 nucleotides: TGCAGCGTCAGGACGGGTGGGGGCAATCAGCCCCAGCATTTT.

At least ten counts were recorded for this clonotype. The V call is TRBV20-1, the J call TRBJ2-7; 10 nucleotides line up with TRBD1. Germline CDR1 is DFQATT and CDR2 is SNEGSKA (reference sequence). The J segment lost 5 bases and the V segment lost 5 bases, leaving 9 bases of the junction unmatched. The CDR3 is 14 residues long. The CDR3 coding sequence is TGCAGTGCTCGGGACAGGGGAAAAGTTAACGAGCAGTACGTC. Translating gives CSARDRGKVNEQYV.

This clonotype occurred a few times. The chain uses TRBV5-1 and TRBJ2-1, with D tentatively TRBD2 (6 bases). Trimming removed 1 base at V and 2 bases at J, with 10 bases between. The germline gives CDR1 SGHRS, CDR2 YFSETQ. The CDR3 loop spans 15 amino acids. CDR3 in DNA: TGCGCCAGCAGCTTGATCGCGGGGCCCTACAATGAGCAGTTCTTC. Protein: CASSLIAGPYNEQFF.

The V gene is TRBV5-1, the J gene TRBJ2-7; maybe TRBD1 (6 bases). V was pared by 4 bases and J by 2 bases, with 13 bases between. The CDR3 is made up of 14 amino acids. Germline CDR1 and CDR2: SGHRS and YFSETQ. Written as DNA, the CDR3 is TGCGCCAGCAGCCCCACGACAGGCACCTACGAGCAGTACGTC. It encodes CASSPTTGTYEQYV.

There are many counts of this clonotype. In DNA form, the CDR3 reads TGTGCCAGCAGCTCTGGACTAGCGGGAGTTGGGGGGGAGACCCAGTACTTC. Amino acid sequence: CASSSGLAGVGGETQYF. This chain joins TRBV7-2 and TRBJ2-5; TRBD2 matches at 13 bases. V shed 4 bases, J shed 5 bases, and the junction held 10 bases outside the gene matches. CDR1 and CDR2 (germline): SGHTA, FQGNSA. The CDR3 covers 17 residues.

This clonotype has only a few counts. V and J are TRBV5-1 and TRBJ1-2, with TRBD1 matching 7 bases. CDR3 length: 14 residues. The germline gives CDR1 SGHRS, CDR2 YFSETQ. Unmatched junction bases numbered 3, after V lost 0 bases and J lost 4 bases. CDR3 sequence: CASSLAGQPYGYTF. The CDR3 nucleotides read TGCGCCAGCAGCTTGGCGGGACAGCCCTATGGCTACACCTTC.

This clonotype was picked up many times. The chain joins TRBV29-1 to TRBJ2-3, with D tentatively TRBD2 (5 bases). Germline V gives CDR1 SQVTM, CDR2 ANQGSEA. This CDR3 contains 13 residues. Between the trimmed V and J ends, which lost 3 bases and 0 bases, there was a span of 7 bases. The CDR3 bases are TGCAGCGTTGATTCGGGAAGCACAGATACGCAGTATTTT. This translates into CSVDSGSTDTQYF.

This chain connects TRBV20-1 to TRBJ2-1; TRBD1 agrees at 8 bases. The germline CDR1 and CDR2 sequences are DFQATT and SNEGSKA (reference sequence). This CDR3 is 11 amino acids long. The ends lost 6 bases at V and 9 bases at J; junction bases unmatched: 4. The chain's CDR3 is CSAAGGSEQFF. CDR3 DNA sequence: TGCAGTGCCGCAGGGGGCTCTGAGCAGTTCTTC.

This clonotype has a count of ten or more. The rearrangement links TRBV10-2 to TRBJ1-3; D not resolved. Between the trimmed V and J ends, which lost 2 bases and 0 bases, there was a span of 8 bases. This CDR3 is 15 amino acids long. Germline assignment: CDR1 WSHSY and CDR2 SAAADI. CDR3 amino acids: CASSELRVSGNTIYF. In DNA form, the CDR3 reads TGCGCCAGCAGTGAGCTCCGTGTCTCTGGAAACACCATATATTTT.

This clonotype has ten or more counts. The rearrangement links TRBV29-1 to TRBJ2-7, with D maybe TRBD1 (5 bases). Per germline, CDR1 SQVTM and CDR2 ANQGSEA. The CDR3 totals 12 residues. V lost 3 bases to trimming and J lost 5 bases, with 11 bases between them. CDR3 nucleotide sequence: TGCAGCGTTGAGGGGCAGACGAACGAGCAGTACTTC. The encoded protein is CSVEGQTNEQYF.

J is TRBJ1-2 and V is TRBV4-1, with D tentatively TRBD1 (5 bases). The germline CDR1 and CDR2 sequences are MGHRA and YSYEKL. V lost 0 bases and J lost 2, with 7 bases in between. CDR3 length: 14 amino acids. The CDR3 protein is CASSQDRENYGYTF. In nucleotides, the CDR3 is TGCGCCAGCAGCCAAGACAGGGAGAACTATGGCTACACCTTC.

The CDR3 sequence: CASSERDSYEQYV. The CDR3 DNA is TGTGCCAGCAGCGAGCGGGACTCATACGAGCAGTACGTC. The chain employs TRBV13 and TRBJ2-7; TRBD2 matches at 7 bases. The V segment lost 5 bases and the J segment 4 bases; nucleotides outside the gene matches: 5. The CDR3 extends over 13 amino acids. CDR1 is PRHDT and CDR2 is FYEKMQ in the germline V gene (reference sequence).

The chain recombines TRBV5-6 with TRBJ2-6, with D possibly matching TRBD2 (5 bases). The length of the CDR3 is 20 residues. Trimming stripped 0 bases from V and 0 bases from J, with 19 bases between. CDR1 and CDR2 from the germline V gene are SGHDT and YYEEEE. As DNA, the CDR3 is TGTGCCAGCAGCTTGGTTCTTATGGGAAGAGGGTCCTCTGGGGCCAACGTCCTGACTTTC. Amino acids: CASSLVLMGRGSSGANVLTF.

This clonotype was counted at least ten times. The V gene is TRBV15, the J gene TRBJ2-1; the match to TRBD1 covers 9 bases. The CDR3 loop spans 13 amino acids. V shed 8 bases and J 14 bases; nucleotides not matched to a gene: 13. In germline, CDR1 is LNHNV, CDR2 YYDKDF (reference sequence). The CDR3 DNA reads TGTGCCACCGGGACCGGGACAGGGTATGGCAAGTTCTTC. Translation: CATGTGTGYGKFF.

The rearrangement joins TRBV12-3 or TRBV12-4 to TRBJ1-2; the match to TRBD1 covers 8 bases. The CDR3 contains 14 residues. The ends lost 7 bases at V and 4 bases at J; junction bases unmatched: 8. CDR3 in DNA: TGTGCCAGCACGATTAGCGGACAGGGCTATGGCTACACCTTC. Translated: CASTISGQGYGYTF.

This clonotype has a count of ten or more. This rearrangement joins TRBV21-1 to TRBJ1-6; the D segment call TRBD1 is taken from the table without a DNA check. TRBV21-1 is an annotated pseudogene. This CDR3 is built from 15 residues. CDR3 residues: CASSKGDRGFSPLHF. CDR3 bases: TGTGCCAGCAGCAAAGGGGACAGGGGATTTTCACCCCTCCACTTT.

Only a few counts were recorded for this clonotype. The chain has TRBV4-3 and TRBJ1-5; the D is unclear. The germline gives CDR1 LGHNA, CDR2 YSLEER. The CDR3 consists of 15 residues. V was pared by 4 bases and J by 3 bases, with 13 bases between. CDR3 coding DNA: TGCGCCAGCAGCCTAGAAGTGTGGGACAATCAGCCCCAGCATTTT. It yields the protein CASSLEVWDNQPQHF.

The V call is TRBV29-1, the J call TRBJ1-1; no reliable D call. Trimming pared 4 bases from V and 1 base from J, leaving 13 bases between. The CDR3 runs 14 residues. The V gene's germline CDR1 is SQVTM and CDR2 ANQGSEA. The chain's CDR3 is CSVGARVPNTEAFF. In DNA form, the CDR3 reads TGCAGCGTTGGCGCTCGGGTCCCGAACACTGAAGCTTTCTTT.

This clonotype has at least ten counts. The genes are TRBV12-3 or TRBV12-4 and TRBJ2-1; TRBD2 aligns across 8 bases. V dropped 8 bases and J dropped 10; count of bases not matched to a gene: 19. The CDR3 is 16 amino acids. This CDR3 is CASSVSGSTPTMEQFF. For the CDR3, the DNA is TGTGCCAGCTCTGTGAGCGGGAGTACCCCAACAATGGAGCAGTTCTTC.